This entry features one T cell receptor (beta chain) sequence. The sample originates from a study of glioma-infiltrating T cells after dendritic cell vaccination. In the study overall: Glioblastoma patients came from Phase I and II dendritic cell vaccination trials.

Up to 2 ug genomic DNA was used for TCRB CDR3 amplification. The primer mix had 60 V beta and 13 J beta primers. Sequenced by immunoSEQ multiplex PCR; TCRdb stores in-frame clones only, minus some. The data contain approximately 100,000 clones, about four fifths of them singletons. CDR3 size: 14 residues. The germline V and J ends were trimmed by 2 bases and 7 bases, with 10 bases remaining between them. CDR1 and CDR2 (germline): SGHKS, YYEKEE (reference sequence). The clonotype comes from a human donor with glioblastoma. Sequenced here: blood, sampled before dendritic cell vaccination. The rearrangement links TRBV5-5 to TRBJ1-6; D may be TRBD1 (5 bases). This chain's CDR3 is CASSLWGGNSPLHF. The CDR3 DNA reads TGTGCCAGCAGCTTATGGGGGGGAAATTCACCCCTCCACTTT.